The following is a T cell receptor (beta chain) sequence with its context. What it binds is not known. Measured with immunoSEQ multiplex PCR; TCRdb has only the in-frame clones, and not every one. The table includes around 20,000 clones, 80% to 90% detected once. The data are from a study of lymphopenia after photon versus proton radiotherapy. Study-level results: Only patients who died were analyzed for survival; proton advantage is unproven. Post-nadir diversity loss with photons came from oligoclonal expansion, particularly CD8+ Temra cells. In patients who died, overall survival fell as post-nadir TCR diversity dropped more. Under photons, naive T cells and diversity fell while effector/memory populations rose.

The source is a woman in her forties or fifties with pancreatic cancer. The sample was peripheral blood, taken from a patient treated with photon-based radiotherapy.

DNA for the CDR3: TGCGCCAGCAGCCAAGGGCTCACCACTGAAGCTTTCTTT. Encoded protein: CASSQGLTTEAFF. The J gene is TRBJ1-1, the V gene TRBV4-3; D is uncertain. Deletions cut 1 base from V and 4 bases from J, with 7 bases between. CDR1 LGHNA and CDR2 YSLEER come from the germline V gene. The CDR3 spans 13 residues.